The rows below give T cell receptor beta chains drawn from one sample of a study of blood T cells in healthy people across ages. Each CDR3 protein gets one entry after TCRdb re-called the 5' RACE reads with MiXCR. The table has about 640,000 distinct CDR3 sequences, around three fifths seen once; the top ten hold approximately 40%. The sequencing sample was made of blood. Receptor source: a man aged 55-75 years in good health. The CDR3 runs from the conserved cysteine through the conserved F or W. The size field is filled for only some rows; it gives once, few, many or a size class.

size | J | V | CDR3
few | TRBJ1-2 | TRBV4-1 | CASSQGTGTNRYTF
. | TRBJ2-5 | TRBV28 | CASSPGLAVPYQETQYF
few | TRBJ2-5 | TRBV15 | CATSRGLAQETQYF
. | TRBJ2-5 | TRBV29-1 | CSVESTGGQETQYF
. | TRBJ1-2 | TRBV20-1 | CSAREPDRAGYTF
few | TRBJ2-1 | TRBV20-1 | CSARGVAGGRSSYNEQFF
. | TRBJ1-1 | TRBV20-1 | CSATKGPRPEAFF
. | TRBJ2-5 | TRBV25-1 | CASSEWVGGGGRETQYF
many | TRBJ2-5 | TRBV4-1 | CASSQIDLVPSGGTQYF
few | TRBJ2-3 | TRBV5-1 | CASSRRGGDSRTDTQYF
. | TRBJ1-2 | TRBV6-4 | CASSDSGAGGYTF
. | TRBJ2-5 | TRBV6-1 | CASKLGLAGGGQETQYF
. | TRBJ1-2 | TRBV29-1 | CSVGAENYGYTF
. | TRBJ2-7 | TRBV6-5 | CASSRTASASYEQYF
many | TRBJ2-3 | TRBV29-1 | CSARDRHPTDTQYF
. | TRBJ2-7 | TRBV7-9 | CASSSRPDRGRYEQYF
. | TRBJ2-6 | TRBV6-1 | CASSRTSGGSGANVLTF
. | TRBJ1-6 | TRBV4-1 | CASSPGAGYNSPLHF
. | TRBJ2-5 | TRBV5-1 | CASSSGQGLRETQYF
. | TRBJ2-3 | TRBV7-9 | CASSLWAGTTDTQYF
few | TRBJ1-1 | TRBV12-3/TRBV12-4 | CASSLVGSHTEAFF
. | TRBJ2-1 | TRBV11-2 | CASSNTISSHNEQFF
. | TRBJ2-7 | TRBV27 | CASSDRVDEQYF
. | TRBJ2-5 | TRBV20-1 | CSARTHLVGQGTQETQYF
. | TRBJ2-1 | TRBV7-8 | CASSTSGEQFF
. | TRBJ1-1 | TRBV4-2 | CASTRTGESSAFF
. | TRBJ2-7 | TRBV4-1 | CASSKLWTGSYEQYF
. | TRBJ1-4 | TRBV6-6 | CASSYSRQGAEKLFF
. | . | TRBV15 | CATSRDSGRGETQYF